This T cell receptor (beta chain) was recovered during a study of blood T cell repertoires in COVID-19. Across the study: T cells, B-cell-depleted T cells, or PBMCs supplied cDNA or gDNA.

Authors' processing steps: Using reference gene primer amplification, nucleated cell counts were estimated. The repertoire was sequenced with immunoSEQ multiplex PCR; TCRdb's copy has only in-frame clones and lacks some. That table is the source of V, J and clone size, and D and trimming were worked out from the DNA. This repertoire shows some 150,000 clones, 80% found once; its top ten account for 13%. The CDR3 covers 16 residues. This clonotype was sampled from a man in his 60s with active or convalescent COVID-19. Sequenced sample: peripheral blood. The chain joins TRBV21-1 to TRBJ2-1; TRBD2, the D gene given by the table, was not confirmed from the DNA. TRBV21-1 represents a pseudogene. The DNA for the CDR3 is TGTGCCAGCAGCAAACGGCCGGGACTAGGGGGGGATGAGCAGTTCTTC. Protein product: CASSKRPGLGGDEQFF.